The subject of this entry is one T cell receptor beta chain. Its antigen is unknown. TCRdb reprocessed the 5' RACE reads and reports one entry per CDR3 protein, with no DNA. The sample holds a few hundred thousand distinct CDR3 sequences. This entry is derived from a study of T cells expressing NK-cell markers. Whole-study context: The study drew TCR beta repertoires from sorted CD3+CD56+NKG2C+, CD3+CD56+NKG2C- and CD3+CD56-NKG2C+ T cells. The study sequenced eight donors, seven HCMV-seropositive and one seronegative.

The study, taken as a whole, reports: The dominant NKG2C+ clonotypes represented about 1.0-7.5% of CD8+ T cells in over 5 donors. Topping the CD3+CD56-NKG2C+ fraction as well were these clonotypes, in a few donors.

Germline CDR1 and CDR2: DFQATT and SNEGSKA (reference sequence). There are 14 residues in the CDR3. This clonotype was sampled from a man aged 18 to 69 in good health. Sequenced sample: blood T cells: a sorted CD56 or NKG2C T cell subset, CD4+ or CD8+ T cells, or bulk PBMC T cells (not recorded which). The chain couples TRBV20-1 to TRBJ1-2; as DNA is missing, the TRBD1 call by TCRdb cannot be tested. The CDR3 is CSARDRGSGYGYTF.